This T cell receptor (beta chain) was observed in a study of T cells after somatic rescue of genetic block. The CDR3 is 14 amino acids. The ends lost 3 bases at V and 4 bases at J; junction bases unmatched: 3. Germline loops: CDR1 MNHEY, CDR2 SMNVEV (reference sequence). Using immunoSEQ multiplex PCR, the repertoire was profiled, and TCRdb retains in-frame clones only, with some absent. The data show 55,000 to 75,000 clones, 80% to 95% seen once. This TCR came from a man aged 40-50 years. The chain links TRBV27 to TRBJ2-1; 7 nucleotides align to TRBD1. The specimen was peripheral blood mononuclear cells (PBMCs). CDR3 region: CASSFDRAYNEQFF. The DNA for the CDR3 is TGTGCCAGCAGTTTCGACAGGGCTTACAATGAGCAGTTCTTC.